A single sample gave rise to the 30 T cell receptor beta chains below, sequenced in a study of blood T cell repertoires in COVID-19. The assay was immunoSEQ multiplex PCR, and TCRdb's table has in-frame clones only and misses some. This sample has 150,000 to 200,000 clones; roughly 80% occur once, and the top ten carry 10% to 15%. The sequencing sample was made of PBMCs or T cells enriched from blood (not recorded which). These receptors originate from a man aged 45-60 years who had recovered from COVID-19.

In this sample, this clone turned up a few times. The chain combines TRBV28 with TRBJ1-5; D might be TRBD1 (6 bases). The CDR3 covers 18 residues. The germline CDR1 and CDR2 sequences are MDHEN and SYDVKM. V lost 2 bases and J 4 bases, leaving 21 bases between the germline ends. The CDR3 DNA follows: TGTGCCAGCAGTTTACTCTCGAGATCGGGGGGCGGAAATCAGCCCCAGCATTTT. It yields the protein CASSLLSRSGGGNQPQHF.

This CDR3 is CASSPEVGEQFF. The DNA for the CDR3 is TGCGCCAGCAGCCCCGAGGTTGGAGAGCAGTTCTTC. J is TRBJ2-1 and V is TRBV5-1, with D hard to call. Germline V gives CDR1 SGHRS, CDR2 YFSETQ. The CDR3 is 12 residues long. Trimming cost V 4 bases and J 10 bases, with 12 bases left between them.

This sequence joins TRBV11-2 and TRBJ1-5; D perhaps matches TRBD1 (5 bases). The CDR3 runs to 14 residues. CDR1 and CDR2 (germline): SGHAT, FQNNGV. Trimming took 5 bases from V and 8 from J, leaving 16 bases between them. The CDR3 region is CASSKSTPGEPQHF. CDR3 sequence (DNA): TGTGCCAGCAGCAAGAGTACCCCGGGGGAGCCCCAGCATTTT.

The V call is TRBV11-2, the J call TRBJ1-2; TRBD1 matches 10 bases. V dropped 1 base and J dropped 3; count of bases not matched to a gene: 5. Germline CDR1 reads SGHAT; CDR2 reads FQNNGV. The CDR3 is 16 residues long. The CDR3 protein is CASSLAGTGVDYGYTF. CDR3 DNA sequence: TGTGCCAGCAGCTTAGCTGGGACAGGGGTTGACTATGGCTACACCTTC.

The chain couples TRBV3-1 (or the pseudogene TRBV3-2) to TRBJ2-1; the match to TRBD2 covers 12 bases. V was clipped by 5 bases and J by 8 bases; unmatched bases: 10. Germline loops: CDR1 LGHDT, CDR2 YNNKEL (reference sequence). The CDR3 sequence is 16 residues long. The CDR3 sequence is CASSLPGLAGRDEQFF. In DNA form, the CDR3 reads TGTGCCAGCAGCTTACCTGGACTAGCGGGGCGGGATGAGCAGTTCTTC.

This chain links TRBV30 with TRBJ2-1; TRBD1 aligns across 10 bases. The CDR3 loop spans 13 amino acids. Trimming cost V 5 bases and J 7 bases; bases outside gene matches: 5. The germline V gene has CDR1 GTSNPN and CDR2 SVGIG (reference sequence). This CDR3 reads CAWAGTGVNEQFF. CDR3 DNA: TGTGCCTGGGCCGGGACAGGGGTAAATGAGCAGTTCTTC.

The CDR3 here is CASSLEPGTNIQYF. The CDR3 DNA is TGTGCCAGCAGCTTGGAACCGGGAACAAACATTCAGTACTTC. The rearrangement uses TRBV5-6 and TRBJ2-4, with D tentatively TRBD2 (5 bases). CDR3 size: 14 residues. Trimming took off 0 bases at V and 6 bases at J, with 10 bases between the two ends. Per germline, CDR1 SGHDT and CDR2 YYEEEE. The full variable domain, its missing parts supplied by reference TRBV5-6 and TRBJ2-4, is DAGVTQSPTHLIKTRGQQVTLRCSPKSGHDTVSWYQQALGQGPQFIFQYYEEEERQRGNFPDRFSGHQFPNYSSELNVNALLLGDSALYLCASSLEPGTNIQYFGAGTRLSVL.

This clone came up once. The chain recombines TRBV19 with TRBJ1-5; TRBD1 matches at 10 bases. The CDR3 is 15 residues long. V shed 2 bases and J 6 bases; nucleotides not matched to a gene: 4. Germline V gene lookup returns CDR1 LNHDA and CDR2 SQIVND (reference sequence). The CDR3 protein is CASSIIRTGGQPQHF. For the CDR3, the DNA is TGTGCCAGTAGTATAATAAGGACAGGGGGTCAGCCCCAGCATTTT.

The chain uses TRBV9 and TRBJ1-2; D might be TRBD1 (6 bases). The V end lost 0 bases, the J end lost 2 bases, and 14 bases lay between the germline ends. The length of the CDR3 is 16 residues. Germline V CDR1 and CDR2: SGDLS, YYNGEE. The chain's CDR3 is CASSVGRTVSNYGYTF. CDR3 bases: TGTGCCAGCAGCGTAGGAAGGACAGTTAGCAACTATGGCTACACCTTC.

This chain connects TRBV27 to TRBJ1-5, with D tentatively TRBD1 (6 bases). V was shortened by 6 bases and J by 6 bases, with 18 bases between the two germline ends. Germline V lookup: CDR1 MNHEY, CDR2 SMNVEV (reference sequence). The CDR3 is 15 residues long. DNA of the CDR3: TGTGCCAGCAGGACCGCTGGGGGCGAAAGTCAGCCCCAGCATTTT. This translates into CASRTAGGESQPQHF.

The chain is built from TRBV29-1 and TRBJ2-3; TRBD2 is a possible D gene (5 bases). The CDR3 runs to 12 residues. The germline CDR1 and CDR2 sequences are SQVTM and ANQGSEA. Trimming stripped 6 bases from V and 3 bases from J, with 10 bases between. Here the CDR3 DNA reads TGCAGCGTGGAGGAGTCTACAGATACGCAGTATTTT. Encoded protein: CSVEESTDTQYF.

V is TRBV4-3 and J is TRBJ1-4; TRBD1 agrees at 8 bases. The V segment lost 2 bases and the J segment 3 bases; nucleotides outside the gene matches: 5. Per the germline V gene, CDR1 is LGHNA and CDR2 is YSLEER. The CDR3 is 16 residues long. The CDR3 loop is CASSQQGAGANEKLFF. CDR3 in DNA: TGCGCCAGCAGCCAACAGGGGGCCGGGGCTAATGAAAAACTGTTTTTT.

The CDR3 protein is CASSLGSDTGELFF. In DNA, the CDR3 is TGTGCCAGCAGCTTAGGTTCAGACACCGGGGAGCTGTTTTTT. The V call is TRBV11-2, the J call TRBJ2-2; D not resolved. V lost 1 base and J 3 bases, leaving 6 bases between the germline ends. The germline gives CDR1 SGHAT, CDR2 FQNNGV. This CDR3 contains 14 residues.

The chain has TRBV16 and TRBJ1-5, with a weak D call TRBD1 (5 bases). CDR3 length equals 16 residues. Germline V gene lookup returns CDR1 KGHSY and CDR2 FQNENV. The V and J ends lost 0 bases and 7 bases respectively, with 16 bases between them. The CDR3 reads CASSQSWSSGNQPQHF. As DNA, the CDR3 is TGTGCCAGCAGCCAATCGTGGTCTTCAGGGAACCAGCCCCAGCATTTT.

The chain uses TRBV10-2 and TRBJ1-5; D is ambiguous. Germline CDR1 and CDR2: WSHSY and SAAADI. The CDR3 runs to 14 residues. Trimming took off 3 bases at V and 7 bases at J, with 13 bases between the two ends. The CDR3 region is CASSERRPGQPQHF. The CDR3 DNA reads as TGCGCCAGCAGTGAACGGCGACCGGGACAGCCCCAGCATTTT.

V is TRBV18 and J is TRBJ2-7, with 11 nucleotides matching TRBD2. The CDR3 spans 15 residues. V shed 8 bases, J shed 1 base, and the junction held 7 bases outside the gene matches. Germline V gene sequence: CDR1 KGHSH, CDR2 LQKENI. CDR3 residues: CASPGGLAASYEQYF. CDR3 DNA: TGTGCCAGCCCAGGGGGACTAGCGGCTTCCTACGAGCAGTACTTC.

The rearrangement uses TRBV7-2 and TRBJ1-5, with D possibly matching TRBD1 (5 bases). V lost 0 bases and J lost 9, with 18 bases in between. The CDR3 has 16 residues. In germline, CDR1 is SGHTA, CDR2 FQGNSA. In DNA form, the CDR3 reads TGTGCCAGCAGCTTAGCTCCCAGTGGGGCATTGGGGCCCCAGCATTTT. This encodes CASSLAPSGALGPQHF.

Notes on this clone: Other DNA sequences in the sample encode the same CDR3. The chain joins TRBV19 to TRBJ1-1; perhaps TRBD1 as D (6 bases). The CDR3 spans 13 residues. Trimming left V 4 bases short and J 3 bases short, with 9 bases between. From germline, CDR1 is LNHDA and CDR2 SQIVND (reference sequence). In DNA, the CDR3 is TGTGCCAGTAGTACCTACAGGGACACTGAAGCTTTCTTT. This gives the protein CASSTYRDTEAFF.

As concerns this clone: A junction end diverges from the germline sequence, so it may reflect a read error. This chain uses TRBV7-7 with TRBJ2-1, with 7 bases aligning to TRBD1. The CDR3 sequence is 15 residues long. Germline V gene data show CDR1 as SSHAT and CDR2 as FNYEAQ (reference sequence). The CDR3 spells CASSPNRGPYNEQFF. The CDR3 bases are TGTGCTAGCAGCCCGAACAGGGGACCCTACAATGAGCAGTTCTTC.

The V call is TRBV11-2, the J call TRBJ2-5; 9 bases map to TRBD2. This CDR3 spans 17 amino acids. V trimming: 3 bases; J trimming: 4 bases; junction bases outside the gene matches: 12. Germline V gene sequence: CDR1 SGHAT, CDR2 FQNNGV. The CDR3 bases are TGTGCCAGCAGCTTGAGGTCCCAGCGGGGGGCCGGAGAGACCCAGTACTTC. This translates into CASSLRSQRGAGETQYF.

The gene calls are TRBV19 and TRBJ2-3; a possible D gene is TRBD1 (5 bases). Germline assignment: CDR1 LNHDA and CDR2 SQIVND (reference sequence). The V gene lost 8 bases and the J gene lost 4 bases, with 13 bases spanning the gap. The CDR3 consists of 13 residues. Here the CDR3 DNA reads TGTGCCAGTGGGCAGGGTAGGGCAGATACGCAGTATTTT. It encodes CASGQGRADTQYF.

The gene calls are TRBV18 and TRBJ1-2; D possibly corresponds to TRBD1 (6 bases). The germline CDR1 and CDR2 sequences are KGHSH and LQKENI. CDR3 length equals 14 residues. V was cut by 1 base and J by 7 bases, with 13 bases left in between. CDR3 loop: CASSPQLQGPGYTF. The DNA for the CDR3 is TGTGCCAGCTCACCACAGTTACAGGGACCTGGCTACACCTTC. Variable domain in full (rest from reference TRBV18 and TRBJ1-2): NAGVMQNPRHLVRRRGQEARLRCSPMKGHSHVYWYRQLPEEGLKFMVYLQKENIIDESGMPKERFSAEFPKEGPSILRIQQVVRGDSAAYFCASSPQLQGPGYTFGSGTRLTVV.

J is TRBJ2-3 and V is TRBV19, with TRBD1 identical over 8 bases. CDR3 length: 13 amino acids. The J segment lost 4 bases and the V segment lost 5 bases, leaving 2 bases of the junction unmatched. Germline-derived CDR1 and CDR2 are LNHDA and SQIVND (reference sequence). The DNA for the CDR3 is TGTGCCAGTAGTGGACAGGGTGCAGATACGCAGTATTTT. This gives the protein CASSGQGADTQYF.

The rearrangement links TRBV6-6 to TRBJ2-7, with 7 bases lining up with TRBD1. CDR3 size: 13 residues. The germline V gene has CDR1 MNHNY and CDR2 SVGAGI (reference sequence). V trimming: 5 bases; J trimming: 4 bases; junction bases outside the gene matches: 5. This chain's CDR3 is CASSRQGTYEQYF. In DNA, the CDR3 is TGTGCCAGCAGTCGACAGGGAACTTACGAGCAGTACTTC.

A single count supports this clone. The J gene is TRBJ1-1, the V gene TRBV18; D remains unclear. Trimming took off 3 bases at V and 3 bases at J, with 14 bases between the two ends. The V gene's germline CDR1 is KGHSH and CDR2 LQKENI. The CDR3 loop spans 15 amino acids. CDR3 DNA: TGTGCCAGCTCACCCAGAGGGCCCCCTGACACTGAAGCTTTCTTT. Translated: CASSPRGPPDTEAFF.

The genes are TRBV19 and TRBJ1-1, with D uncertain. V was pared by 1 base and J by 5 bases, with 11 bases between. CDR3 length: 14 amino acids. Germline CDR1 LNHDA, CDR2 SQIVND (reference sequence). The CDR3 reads CASSIGGSGTEAFF. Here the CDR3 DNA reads TGTGCCAGTAGTATAGGAGGTAGCGGGACTGAAGCTTTCTTT.

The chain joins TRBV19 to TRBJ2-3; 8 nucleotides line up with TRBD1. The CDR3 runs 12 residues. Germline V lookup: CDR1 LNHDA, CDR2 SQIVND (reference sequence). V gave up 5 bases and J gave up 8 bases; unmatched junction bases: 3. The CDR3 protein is CASSVTGVTQYF. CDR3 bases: TGTGCCAGTAGTGTGACAGGGGTTACGCAGTATTTT.

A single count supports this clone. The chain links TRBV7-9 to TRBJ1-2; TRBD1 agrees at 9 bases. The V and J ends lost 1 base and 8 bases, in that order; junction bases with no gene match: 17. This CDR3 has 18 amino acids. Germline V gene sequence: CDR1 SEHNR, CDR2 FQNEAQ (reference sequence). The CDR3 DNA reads TGTGCCAGCAGCTTAGGGGACAGGGCTCTAACCGCCCACCGGGGCTACACCTTC. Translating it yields CASSLGDRALTAHRGYTF.

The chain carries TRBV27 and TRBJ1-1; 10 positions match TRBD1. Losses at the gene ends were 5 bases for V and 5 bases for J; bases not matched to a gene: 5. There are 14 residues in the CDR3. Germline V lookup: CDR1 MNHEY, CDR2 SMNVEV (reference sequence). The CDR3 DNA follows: TGTGCCAGCAGTGTGGACAGGGGGTATACTGAAGCTTTCTTT. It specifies CASSVDRGYTEAFF.

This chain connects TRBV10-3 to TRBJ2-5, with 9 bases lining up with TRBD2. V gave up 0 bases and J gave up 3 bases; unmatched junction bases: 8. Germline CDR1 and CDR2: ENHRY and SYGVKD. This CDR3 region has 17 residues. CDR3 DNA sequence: TGTGCCATCAGTGAGTCTTCGCGGGGGGGCCTGGAAGAGACCCAGTACTTC. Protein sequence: CAISESSRGGLEETQYF.